The 19 T cell receptor beta chains presented below share a single source sample, sequenced in a study of beta chain features in type 1 diabetes. Whole-study findings and limits: When Type 1 diabetes patients were examined, their TCRB CDR3s proved moderately but significantly shorter in all four CD4+ subsets.

The entirety of the isolated RNA underwent reverse transcription, so expressed TCRB transcripts were sequenced. Using immunoSEQ multiplex PCR, the repertoire was profiled, and TCRdb retains in-frame clones only, with some absent. The top ten hold around 0.017% of the sample, which has 200,000 to 300,000 clones, approximately 11% seen once. These receptors lack a known antigen. Sample: naive CD4+ T cells from blood. These receptors originate from a man younger than 40 with type 1 diabetes.

CDR3 DNA: TGTGCCATCCCGGGCGGAGGGTATGGCTACACCTTC. It codes for CAIPGGGYGYTF. The chain couples TRBV11-2 to TRBJ1-2; no firm D call. This CDR3 is 12 amino acids long. Germline assignment: CDR1 SGHAT and CDR2 FQNNGV. The germline V and J ends were trimmed by 10 bases and 5 bases, with 14 bases remaining between them.

This clone occurred a few times. J is TRBJ2-1 and V is TRBV29-1; D may be TRBD1 (6 bases). Trimming left V 4 bases short and J 4 bases short, with 11 bases between. Germline values: CDR1 SQVTM, CDR2 ANQGSEA. This CDR3 comprises 13 residues. As DNA, the CDR3 is TGCAGCGTTGTAAGGGGGTGGTACAATGAGCAGTTCTTC. Protein product: CSVVRGWYNEQFF.

J is TRBJ1-1 and V is TRBV28, with D perhaps matching TRBD1 (6 bases). V lost 2 bases and J 2 bases, leaving 12 bases between the germline ends. The CDR3 is 15 amino acids. Germline V gene sequence: CDR1 MDHEN, CDR2 SYDVKM. CDR3 sequence reads: CASSLAGGDNTEAFF. The CDR3 region has the DNA TGTGCCAGCAGTTTAGCGGGGGGCGATAACACTGAAGCTTTCTTT.

This clone was seen only a few times. The gene calls are TRBV29-1 and TRBJ2-5, with 7 bases that match TRBD2. The V and J ends lost 8 bases and 2 bases, in that order; junction bases with no gene match: 8. Germline CDR1 SQVTM, CDR2 ANQGSEA. The CDR3 loop spans 13 amino acids. CDR3 amino acids: CSSSGGSQETQYF. The CDR3 DNA is TGCAGCTCCTCCGGGGGGTCTCAAGAGACCCAGTACTTC. Full variable domain (remainder filled in from reference TRBV29-1 and TRBJ2-5): SAVISQKPSRDICQRGTSLTIQCQVDSQVTMMFWYRQQPGQSLTLIATANQGSEATYESGFVIDKFPISRPNLTFSTLTVSNMSPEDSSIYLCSSSGGSQETQYFGPGTRLLVL.

The gene calls are TRBV19 and TRBJ1-2, with D perhaps TRBD1 (6 bases). CDR1 LNHDA and CDR2 SQIVND come from the germline V gene (reference sequence). The CDR3 spans 15 residues. The V end lost 5 bases, the J end lost 2 bases, and 15 bases lay between the germline ends. CDR3 sequence (DNA): TGTGCCAGTAGTGTCGGGGACACCCGCAACTATGGCTACACCTTC. Its protein is CASSVGDTRNYGYTF.

The chain links TRBV11-2 to TRBJ2-7; possible D gene TRBD1, 6 bases. The CDR3 is 15 amino acids. V was pared by 1 base and J by 2 bases, with 12 bases between. Germline values: CDR1 SGHAT, CDR2 FQNNGV. This CDR3 reads CASSLVVGATYEQYF. As DNA, the CDR3 is TGTGCCAGCAGCTTAGTGGTGGGGGCCACCTACGAGCAGTACTTC.

In its sample, this clone was seen a few times. The rearrangement uses TRBV7-9 and TRBJ2-3, with D possibly being TRBD2 (5 bases). The CDR3 contains 14 residues. V shed 4 bases and J shed 2 bases, with 10 bases lying between them. Germline V CDR1 and CDR2: SEHNR, FQNEAQ (reference sequence). Written as DNA, the CDR3 is TGTGCCAGCAGCTCCGGACTCGACACAGATACGCAGTATTTT. Amino acid sequence: CASSSGLDTDTQYF. The full variable domain, in which reference TRBV7-9 and TRBJ2-3 provide the parts outside the CDR3, is DTGVSQNPRHKITKRGQNVTFRCDPISEHNRLYWYRQTLGQGPEFLTYFQNEAQLEKSRLLSDRFSAERPKGSFSTLEIQRTEQGDSAMYLCASSSGLDTDTQYFGPGTRLTVL.

The chain links TRBV4-2 to TRBJ2-1; a weak D match, TRBD1 (6 bases). This CDR3 has 16 residues. Germline CDR1 reads LGHNA; CDR2 reads YNFKEQ. V was trimmed by 0 bases and J by 4 bases, leaving 13 bases between them. CDR3 residues: CASSQEPPDRYNEQFF. The DNA for the CDR3 is TGTGCCAGCAGCCAAGAGCCGCCCGACAGGTACAATGAGCAGTTCTTC.

The rearrangement joins TRBV23-1 to TRBJ2-1; TRBD1 is a possible D gene (5 bases). TRBV23-1 is reported as an ORF; its role is uncertain. Trimming took off 9 bases at V and 9 bases at J, with 15 bases between the two ends. The CDR3 extends over 12 amino acids. The CDR3 sequence: CARGVGCIEQFF. DNA for the CDR3: TGCGCCAGAGGGGTAGGATGTATTGAGCAGTTCTTC.

In this sample, this clone turned up a few times. The chain carries TRBV27 and TRBJ1-1, with TRBD1 matching 7 bases. Looked up from germline, CDR1 is MNHEY and CDR2 is SMNVEV (reference sequence). The length of the CDR3 is 13 residues. V lost 6 bases, J lost 3 bases, and 4 bases stayed unmatched. The CDR3 DNA sequence: TGTGCCAGCAGCCGGGACAGACACACTGAAGCTTTCTTT. Translation gives CASSRDRHTEAFF.

This clone appeared a few times. This sequence joins TRBV6-5 and TRBJ1-1; D not certain. Germline V CDR1 and CDR2: MNHEY, SVGAGI. Trimming took off 3 bases at V and 3 bases at J, with 8 bases between the two ends. The CDR3 is 13 residues long. The CDR3 spells CASSYGGDTEAFF. The CDR3 DNA reads TGTGCCAGCAGTTATGGAGGCGACACTGAAGCTTTCTTT.

V usage is TRBV23-1 and J usage is TRBJ2-2; a possible D gene is TRBD1 (5 bases). TRBV23-1 is an open reading frame whose function is uncertain. This CDR3 region has 16 residues. Between the trimmed V and J ends, which lost 0 bases and 0 bases, there was a span of 8 bases. The CDR3 bases are TGCGCCAGCAGTCAATCGGGGCAGTCGAACACCGGGGAGCTGTTTTTT. It is translated as CASSQSGQSNTGELFF.

This clone was counted between two and nine times. This sequence joins TRBV7-2 and TRBJ1-5, with D possibly being TRBD1 (5 bases). The CDR3 is 16 amino acids. Trimming shortened V by 3 bases and J by 4 bases, and 16 bases separated the two germline ends. Germline V CDR1 and CDR2: SGHTA, FQGNSA. This CDR3 reads CASSLGGLGMNQPQHF. Here the CDR3 DNA reads TGTGCCAGCAGCTTGGGGGGGTTAGGGATGAATCAGCCCCAGCATTTT.

The genes are TRBV7-8 and TRBJ2-1, with 7 bases aligning to TRBD2. Germline lookup yields CDR1 SGHVS and CDR2 FQNEAQ. V lost 4 bases and J lost 12; bases outside the gene matches: 12. The CDR3 is 14 residues long. The CDR3: CASSYGGTKAGQFF. For the CDR3, the DNA is TGTGCCAGCAGCTACGGGGGGACTAAGGCCGGGCAGTTCTTC.

The chain's CDR3 is CASSLEGVSNQPQHF. DNA of the CDR3: TGCGCCAGCAGCTTGGAAGGGGTTAGCAATCAGCCCCAGCATTTT. The gene calls are TRBV5-1 and TRBJ1-5; TRBD1 is a possible D gene (5 bases). In germline, CDR1 is SGHRS, CDR2 YFSETQ. The CDR3 extends over 15 amino acids. Deletions cut 0 bases from V and 0 bases from J, with 7 bases between.

CDR3 protein: CASSALGTHGELFF. The CDR3 DNA reads as TGTGCCAGCAGCGCCCTCGGGACACACGGGGAGCTGTTTTTT. This chain joins TRBV9 and TRBJ2-2, with a weak D call TRBD1 (6 bases). The V gene's germline CDR1 is SGDLS and CDR2 YYNGEE. This CDR3 has 14 residues. V dropped 3 bases and J dropped 7 bases, with 13 bases sitting between them. Looking up the rest from reference TRBV9 and TRBJ2-2 gives the full variable domain: DSGVTQTPKHLITATGQRVTLRCSPRSGDLSVYWYQQSLDQGLQFLIQYYNGEERAKGNILERFSAQQFPDLHSELNLSSLELGDSALYFCASSALGTHGELFFGEGSRLTVL.

J is TRBJ1-5 and V is TRBV6-6; weak D call: TRBD1 (5 bases). The V end lost 7 bases, the J end lost 0 bases, and 16 bases lay between the germline ends. The CDR3 covers 16 residues. Germline V gene sequence: CDR1 MNHNY, CDR2 SVGAGI (reference sequence). CDR3 residues: CASTRRATFSNQPQHF. The CDR3 nucleotides are TGTGCCAGCACGCGCAGGGCTACTTTTAGCAATCAGCCCCAGCATTTT.

This clone showed up just a few times. V usage is TRBV29-1 and J usage is TRBJ1-2, with TRBD1 as a possible D gene (5 bases). From germline, CDR1 is SQVTM and CDR2 ANQGSEA. The V end was cut by 5 bases, the J end by 6 bases, with 10 bases between. The CDR3 is 11 residues long. The CDR3 region has the DNA TGCAGCGTTTACCAGGGCCATGGCTACACCTTC. Amino acids: CSVYQGHGYTF.

This clone was detected only a few times. The chain uses TRBV4-1 and TRBJ2-7; TRBD1 is a possible D gene (6 bases). Germline V gene lookup returns CDR1 MGHRA and CDR2 YSYEKL. This CDR3 is built from 14 residues. Trimming stripped 4 bases from V and 3 bases from J, with 13 bases between. CDR3 sequence (DNA): TGCGCCAGCAGCCGGGACAACCACCACTACGAGCAGTACTTC. This gives the protein CASSRDNHHYEQYF.